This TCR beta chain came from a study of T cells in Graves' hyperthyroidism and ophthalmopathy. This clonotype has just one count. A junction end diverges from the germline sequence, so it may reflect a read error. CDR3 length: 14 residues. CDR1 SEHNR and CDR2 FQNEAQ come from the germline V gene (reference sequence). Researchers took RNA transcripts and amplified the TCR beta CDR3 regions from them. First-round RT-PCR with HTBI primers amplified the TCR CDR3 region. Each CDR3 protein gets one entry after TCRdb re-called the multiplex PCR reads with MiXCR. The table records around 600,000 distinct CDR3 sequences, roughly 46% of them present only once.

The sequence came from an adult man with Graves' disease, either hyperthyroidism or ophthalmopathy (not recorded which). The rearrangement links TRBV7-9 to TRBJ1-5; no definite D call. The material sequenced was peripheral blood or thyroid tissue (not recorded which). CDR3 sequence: CASGLAGPNQPQHF. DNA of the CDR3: TGTGCCAGCGGCTTAGCAGGCCCAAATCAGCCCCAGCATTTT.